Listed below are T cell receptor beta chains from one sample, sequenced in a study of graft-versus-host responses after intestinal transplantation. Method: immunoSEQ multiplex PCR; TCRdb's copy keeps in-frame clones and lacks some. Of approximately 40,000 clones in the sample, less than 95% were seen once. The specimen comprised PBMCs, sampled almost 320 days after intestinal transplant. These receptors were obtained from a human patient who received an intestinal transplant, so some T cells may come from the graft donor. The CDR3 runs from the conserved cysteine through the conserved F or W. A D gene is named only where the DNA matches it firmly. The size field is filled for only some rows; it gives once, few, many or a size class.

CDR3aa	CDR3nt	d_gene	v_gene	abundance	j_gene
CASSYSSRGTEAFF	TGTGCCAGCAGTTACTCTTCCAGGGGCACTGAAGCTTTCTTT	NA	TRBV6-5	NA	TRBJ1-1
CASSQGRFDAGVQETQYF	TGCGCCAGCAGCCAAGGGCGATTTGACGCGGGAGTCCAAGAGACCCAGTACTTC	TRBD2	TRBV4-1	NA	TRBJ2-5
CASGLPPTNYGYTF	TGTGCTAGTGGCCTTCCCCCAACTAACTATGGCTACACCTTC	NA	TRBV12-5	NA	TRBJ1-2
CASSALKPGTTEAFF	TGCGCCAGCAGTGCGCTGAAACCAGGGACCACTGAAGCTTTCTTT	NA	TRBV10-2	NA	TRBJ1-1
CASRMTHYYEQYF	TGTGCCAGCAGGATGACACATTACTACGAGCAGTACTTC	NA	TRBV28	NA	TRBJ2-7
CASSQPTSGSTFKETQYF	TGTGCCAGCAGCCAGCCGACTAGCGGGAGTACCTTTAAAGAGACCCAGTACTTC	TRBD2	TRBV4-2	NA	TRBJ2-5
CASSLSPTNEKLFF	TGTGCCAGCAGCTTATCTCCAACTAATGAAAAACTGTTTTTT	NA	TRBV6-1	few	TRBJ1-4
CASSKGQGNTEAFF	TGCGCCAGCAGCAAGGGACAGGGGAACACTGAAGCTTTCTTT	TRBD1	TRBV5-1	NA	TRBJ1-1
CASSPMGPGANVLTF	TGTGCCAGCAGTCCCATGGGACCTGGGGCCAACGTCCTGACTTTC	NA	TRBV6-6	NA	TRBJ2-6
CASSLAWSRAGGWETQYF	TGTGCCAGCAGCTTGGCCTGGAGTCGGGCAGGGGGCTGGGAGACCCAGTACTTC	TRBD1	TRBV5-4	NA	TRBJ2-5
CASSQDRTYEQYF	TGCGCCAGCAGCCAAGATCGGACCTACGAGCAGTACTTC	NA	TRBV4-1	NA	TRBJ2-7
CAIRGGVQDSYEQYF	TGTGCCATCAGGGGTGGCGTGCAGGACTCCTACGAGCAGTACTTC	NA	TRBV10-3	NA	TRBJ2-7
CASSAQGAAYGYTF	TGTGCCAGCAGCGCCCAGGGGGCGGCCTATGGCTACACCTTC	TRBD1	TRBV2	once	TRBJ1-2
CASSRGRNTGELFF	TGTGCCAGCAGCCGGGGACGGAACACCGGGGAGCTGTTTTTT	NA	TRBV7-3	NA	TRBJ2-2
CASSCPLARSNEKLFF	TGTGCCAGCAGCTGCCCCTTGGCACGGTCCAATGAAAAACTGTTTTTT	NA	TRBV7-3	NA	TRBJ1-4